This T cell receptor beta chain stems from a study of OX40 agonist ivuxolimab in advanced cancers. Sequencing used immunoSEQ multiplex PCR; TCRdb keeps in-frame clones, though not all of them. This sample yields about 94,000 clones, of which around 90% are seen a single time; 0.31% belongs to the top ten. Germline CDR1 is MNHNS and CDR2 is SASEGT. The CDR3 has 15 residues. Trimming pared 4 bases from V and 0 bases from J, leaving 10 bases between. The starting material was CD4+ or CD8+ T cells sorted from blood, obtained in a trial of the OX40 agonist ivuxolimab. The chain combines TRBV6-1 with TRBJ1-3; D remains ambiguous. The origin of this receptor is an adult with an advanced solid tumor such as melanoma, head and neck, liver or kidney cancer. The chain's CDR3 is CASSVGSSSGNTIYF. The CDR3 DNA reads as TGTGCCAGCAGTGTCGGGTCCAGCTCTGGAAACACCATATATTTT.